The clone carrying this T cell receptor (beta chain) was counted ten times or more. Antigen: not known. The authors incorporated unique molecular identifiers into the TCR beta cDNA libraries. Via MiXCR, TCRdb re-called the PCR reads, giving one row per CDR3 protein. This table holds 400,000 to 500,000 distinct CDR3 sequences, 39% found once. This CDR3 comprises 13 residues. V lost 3 bases and J lost 3, with 9 bases in between. The entry originates in a study of post-analysis software for immune sequencing data. Study-wide points: About five TRBV segments were more frequent in patients than controls; TRBV5-6, TRBV5-1 and TRBV20-1 belonged to this group.

The material sequenced was blood. The rearrangement links TRBV12-3 or TRBV12-4 to TRBJ2-7, with D perhaps matching TRBD1 or TRBD2 (5 bases each). The sequence was obtained from a girl aged 2 to 9 with multiple sclerosis. The CDR3 region has the DNA TGTGCCAGCAGTTTGGGACCTGGCTACGAGCAGTACTTC. Amino acid sequence: CASSLGPGYEQYF.